This entry lists 19 T cell receptor beta chains sequenced from one sample in a study of blood T cells in healthy people across ages. PCR was performed a second time for roughly 7 to 11 cycles using a sample-barcoded 5' primer and a J-beta primer mix. TCRdb itself ran the 5' RACE reads through MiXCR, one entry per CDR3 protein. Of about 590,000 distinct CDR3 sequences in the sample, approximately 30% are singletons; the top ten hold less than 20%. Sequenced material: blood. These receptors came from a woman over 75 in good health.

The chain uses TRBV29-1 and TRBJ2-7; the D is unclear. The CDR3 is made up of 11 amino acids. Germline V gene sequence: CDR1 SQVTM, CDR2 ANQGSEA. Trimming left V 6 bases short and J 6 bases short, with 12 bases between. CDR3 coding DNA: TGCAGCGTCACTTCGTTTCGCGAGCAGTACTTC. It is translated as CSVTSFREQYF.

The rearrangement links TRBV7-2 to TRBJ1-1; 8 bases are shared with TRBD1. This CDR3 is built from 15 residues. V trimming: 3 bases; J trimming: 7 bases; junction bases outside the gene matches: 10. Germline V CDR1 and CDR2: SGHTA, FQGNSA. The CDR3 region is CASSFPGQAKFEAFF. In DNA form, the CDR3 reads TGTGCCAGCAGCTTCCCGGGACAGGCGAAATTTGAAGCTTTCTTT.

The chain recombines TRBV7-3 with TRBJ2-1; 8 nucleotides line up with TRBD1. This CDR3 region has 13 residues. Trimming cost V 5 bases and J 6 bases; bases outside gene matches: 3. Per the germline V gene, CDR1 is SGHTA and CDR2 is FQGTGA. The CDR3 bases are TGTGCCAGCAGCGGGGGACAGGCCAATGAGCAGTTCTTC. It is translated as CASSGGQANEQFF.

This clonotype was detected ten times or more. J is TRBJ1-2 and V is TRBV7-2, with 9 bases aligning to TRBD1. With V trimmed by 5 bases and J by 7 bases, 8 bases remained unmatched. The CDR3 is 14 amino acids. Per germline, CDR1 SGHTA and CDR2 FQGNSA. CDR3 in DNA: TGTGCCAGCAGCCCACTTGGGACAGGGCTTGGCTACACCTTC. It yields the protein CASSPLGTGLGYTF.

The chain recombines TRBV20-1 with TRBJ2-3; no firm D call. CDR1 and CDR2 (germline): DFQATT, SNEGSKA (reference sequence). This CDR3 region has 12 residues. V lost 1 base and J 2 bases, leaving 4 bases between the germline ends. CDR3 sequence: CSARGFTDTQYF. CDR3 bases: TGCAGTGCTAGAGGATTCACAGATACGCAGTATTTT.

Many counts were recorded for this clonotype. The chain carries TRBV20-1 and TRBJ1-2; TRBD1 matches 7 bases. V dropped 0 bases and J dropped 3; count of bases not matched to a gene: 4. The length of the CDR3 is 14 residues. Per germline, CDR1 DFQATT and CDR2 SNEGSKA (reference sequence). The CDR3 DNA follows: TGCAGTGCTAGAGATCGACAGGGATACTATGGCTACACCTTC. Its translation: CSARDRQGYYGYTF.

This clonotype was counted many times. At one end, the junction sequence differs from germline, possibly due to a read error. CDR3 coding DNA: TGTGCCAGCAGTCTATCCGGGACCGTGAGGTACCAAGAGACCCAGTACTTC. It encodes CASSLSGTVRYQETQYF. The chain links TRBV27 to TRBJ2-5; D is possibly TRBD1 or TRBD2 (5 bases each). The germline gives CDR1 MNHEY, CDR2 SMNVEV (reference sequence). The CDR3 is made up of 17 amino acids.

In this sample, this clonotype turned up once. J is TRBJ2-1 and V is TRBV6-1; TRBD2 matches at 15 bases. Germline loops: CDR1 MNHNS, CDR2 SASEGT. V shed 3 bases and J 13 bases; nucleotides not matched to a gene: 7. The CDR3 runs 15 residues. The CDR3: CASSEGTSGGRAQFF. In DNA form, the CDR3 reads TGTGCCAGCAGTGAGGGGACTAGCGGGGGGAGGGCTCAGTTCTTC.

This clonotype was counted ten times or more. The genes are TRBV5-1 and TRBJ1-1, with D possibly being TRBD1 (6 bases). Germline CDR1 and CDR2: SGHRS and YFSETQ. V was clipped by 3 bases and J by 4 bases, with 13 bases between them. The CDR3 covers 14 residues. As DNA, the CDR3 is TGCGCCAGCAGCTCGCAGGGGAGGGGCACTGAAGCTTTCTTT. Its protein product is CASSSQGRGTEAFF.

In its sample, this clonotype was seen many times. The genes are TRBV9 and TRBJ2-5, with 8 bases identical to TRBD2. V trimming: 3 bases; J trimming: 1 base; junction bases outside the gene matches: 8. This CDR3 is built from 16 residues. The germline V gene has CDR1 SGDLS and CDR2 YYNGEE. CDR3 region: CASSGGAGGPQETQYF. For the CDR3, the DNA is TGTGCCAGCAGCGGGGGGGCGGGGGGCCCCCAAGAGACCCAGTACTTC. The variable domain in full, with the rest retrieved from reference TRBV9 and TRBJ2-5, is DSGVTQTPKHLITATGQRVTLRCSPRSGDLSVYWYQQSLDQGLQFLIQYYNGEERAKGNILERFSAQQFPDLHSELNLSSLELGDSALYFCASSGGAGGPQETQYFGPGTRLLVL.

The chain employs TRBV6-6 and TRBJ1-1; no reliable D call. The ends were cut back, 2 bases at V and 1 base at J, with 5 bases in the middle. This CDR3 is built from 13 residues. Germline V lookup: CDR1 MNHNY, CDR2 SVGAGI (reference sequence). The CDR3 nucleotides are TGTGCCAGCAGTTACGCCCAGAACACTGAAGCTTTCTTT. Protein sequence: CASSYAQNTEAFF.

As concerns this clonotype: This sequence may be a read error, since a much larger clone differs from it by one base. This chain connects TRBV20-1 to TRBJ2-5; 8 bases align to TRBD2. There are 15 residues in the CDR3. Unmatched junction bases numbered 20, after V lost 6 bases and J lost 11 bases. Germline CDR1 DFQATT, CDR2 SNEGSKA (reference sequence). The chain's CDR3 is CSAPKRGTFFNEQYF. CDR3 in DNA: TGCAGTGCACCTAAGCGGGGGACGTTTTTCAATGAGCAGTACTTC.

Comments on this clonotype: A much larger clonotype is one base distant, so this may be a read error. The chain uses TRBV7-8 and TRBJ2-1; TRBD1 matches at 7 bases. CDR3 length: 15 residues. V shed 5 bases and J 2 bases; nucleotides not matched to a gene: 6. Germline CDR1 is SGHVS and CDR2 is FQNEAQ. CDR3 in amino acids: CASSRRDSPYNEQFF. CDR3 coding DNA: TGTGCCAGCAGCCGCCGGGACAGCCCCTACAATGAGCAGTTCTTC.

This clonotype turned up a few times. The chain couples TRBV20-1 to TRBJ1-2; TRBD1 might be the D (6 bases). Trimming took 3 bases from V and 8 from J, leaving 19 bases between them. CDR3 size: 14 residues. Per germline, CDR1 DFQATT and CDR2 SNEGSKA (reference sequence). This CDR3 is CSASLDFKGGGYTF. CDR3 DNA: TGCAGTGCTAGTCTGGACTTTAAGGGGGGCGGCTACACCTTC.

V and J are TRBV2 and TRBJ1-2; D perhaps matches TRBD1 (6 bases). V shed 6 bases and J shed 8 bases, with 22 bases lying between them. Germline V CDR1 and CDR2: SNHLY, FYNNEI. CDR3 length: 15 amino acids. The CDR3 region is CASRGWGRGNRGYTF. The CDR3 nucleotides read TGTGCCAGCAGAGGATGGGGCAGGGGTAATCGCGGCTACACCTTC.

As to this clonotype: This may arise from a read error, as a much more abundant clone is one base away. The chain carries TRBV28 and TRBJ2-3; 10 nucleotides align to TRBD1. Unmatched junction bases numbered 16, after V lost 2 bases and J lost 5 bases. Germline CDR1 is MDHEN and CDR2 is SYDVKM. There are 19 residues in the CDR3. The CDR3 spells CASSLRATGTGDTVDTQYF. CDR3 sequence (DNA): TGTGCCAGCAGTTTACGGGCCACCGGGACAGGGGACACCGTAGATACGCAGTATTTT. Full variable domain (rest looked up from reference TRBV28 and TRBJ2-3): DVKVTQSSRYLVKRTGEKVFLECVQDMDHENMFWYRQDPGLGLRLIYFSYDVKMKEKGDIPEGYSVSREKKERFSLILESASTNQTSMYLCASSLRATGTGDTVDTQYFGPGTRLTVL.

This clonotype was seen once. This chain uses TRBV30 with TRBJ2-3; 9 bases match TRBD2. CDR1 is GTSNPN and CDR2 is SVGIG in the germline V gene (reference sequence). After removal of 1 base from V and 0 bases from J, the junction contained 8 bases not matched to a gene. This CDR3 is built from 17 residues. The CDR3: CAWSAFSGGLSTDTQYF. The DNA of the CDR3 is TGTGCCTGGAGTGCCTTTAGCGGGGGCCTTAGCACAGATACGCAGTATTTT.

The chain employs TRBV20-1 and TRBJ2-1, with 11 bases identical to TRBD2. The CDR3 extends over 17 amino acids. The V segment lost 6 bases and the J segment 1 base; nucleotides outside the gene matches: 11. CDR1 and CDR2 from the germline V gene are DFQATT and SNEGSKA (reference sequence). The CDR3 nucleotides read TGCAGTGCCCCTGACCTAGCGGGAGGTAATTCCTACAATGAGCAGTTCTTC. Its protein product is CSAPDLAGGNSYNEQFF.

This clonotype turned up a few times. This rearrangement joins TRBV11-2 to TRBJ1-1, with TRBD1 identical over 8 bases. The CDR3 is 16 amino acids. The germline V gene has CDR1 SGHAT and CDR2 FQNNGV. V shed 5 bases and J 1 base; nucleotides not matched to a gene: 9. The CDR3 protein is CASSTGTGHGNTEAFF. In DNA form, the CDR3 reads TGTGCCAGCAGCACCGGGACAGGTCACGGGAACACTGAAGCTTTCTTT.